These T cell receptor beta chains were read from a single sample in a study of T cell clusters in autoimmune cytopenias. With the multiplex PCR reads reprocessed, TCRdb shows one record per CDR3 protein and no DNA. The sample has roughly 1,000 distinct CDR3 sequences, and its top ten clones hold approximately 8.4%. This same sample was also taken into another study, of T cell repertoires in aging, cancer and after chemotherapy.

The specimen was peripheral blood. The receptors shown here come from a human donor in good health. CDR3s include the opening cysteine and the closing phenylalanine or tryptophan. The order of the fields is clone size, V gene, J gene, CDR3 protein. Where a row states a size, it is once, few, many or the class of an expanded clone; other rows omit it.

large	TRBV29-1	TRBJ1-2	CSLGTAYGYTF
.	TRBV29-1	TRBJ2-7	CSVEDRGGTLNEQYF
medium-sized	TRBV9	TRBJ1-2	CASSVVPTGAFYGYTF
medium-sized	TRBV7-9	TRBJ2-3	CASSLSGTGTDTQYF
medium-sized	TRBV13	TRBJ2-1	CASSLGIEQFF
.	TRBV19	TRBJ2-1	CASSISSGLHNEQFF
large	TRBV6-5	TRBJ2-7	CASSYDPRRYEQYF
.	TRBV7-6	TRBJ2-7	CASSLRASGSYEQYF
large	TRBV29-1	TRBJ1-4	CSVEQGTNEKLFF
.	TRBV5-1	TRBJ1-1	CASSPLGGVTEAFF
.	TRBV19	TRBJ2-1	CAGGDRGHNEQFF
.	TRBV7-4	TRBJ2-5	CASSLRASGSQETQYF
large	TRBV27	TRBJ1-5	CASSHGQGAHQPQHF
large	TRBV29-1	TRBJ2-7	CSVEDPLATYEQYF
.	TRBV29-1	TRBJ2-7	CSVRDRGRGKTYEQYF
large	TRBV11-3	TRBJ2-7	CASSLDRGTSYEQYF
large	TRBV5-4	TRBJ2-1	CASSFGGEGVYNEQFF
large	TRBV6-5	TRBJ2-1	CASSYSTGAGYNEQFF
.	TRBV20-1	TRBJ1-5	CSARGPRGGQPQHF
.	TRBV4-3	TRBJ1-6	CASSLQGRSSYNSPLHF
large	TRBV10-3	TRBJ1-5	CAIGGGQMGNQPQHF
.	TRBV29-1	TRBJ1-5	CSVASGGQGLSQPQHF
large	TRBV27	TRBJ1-2	CASSLRAVSGYGYTF
medium-sized	TRBV19	TRBJ2-6	CASRRLRALEANVLTF
.	TRBV2	TRBJ2-3	CASSYRGTDTQYF
medium-sized	TRBV10-3	TRBJ2-4	CAISESRRGQKLAKNIQYF